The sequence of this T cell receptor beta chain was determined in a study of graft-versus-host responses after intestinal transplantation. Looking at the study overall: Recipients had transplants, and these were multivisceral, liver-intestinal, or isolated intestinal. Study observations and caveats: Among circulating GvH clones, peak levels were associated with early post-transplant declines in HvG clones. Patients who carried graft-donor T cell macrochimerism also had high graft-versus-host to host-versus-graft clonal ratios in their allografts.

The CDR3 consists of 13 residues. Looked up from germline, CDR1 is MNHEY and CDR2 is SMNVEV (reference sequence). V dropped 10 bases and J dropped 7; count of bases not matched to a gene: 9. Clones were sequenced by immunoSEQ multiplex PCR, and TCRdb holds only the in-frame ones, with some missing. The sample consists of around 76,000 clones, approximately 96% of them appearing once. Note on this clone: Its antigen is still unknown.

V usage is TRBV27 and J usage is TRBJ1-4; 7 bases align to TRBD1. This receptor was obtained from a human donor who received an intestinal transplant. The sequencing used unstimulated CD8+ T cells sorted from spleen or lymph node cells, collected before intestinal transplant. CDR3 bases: TGTGCCACAGGTCACAGGGGAGGTGAAAAACTGTTTTTT. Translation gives CATGHRGGEKLFF.